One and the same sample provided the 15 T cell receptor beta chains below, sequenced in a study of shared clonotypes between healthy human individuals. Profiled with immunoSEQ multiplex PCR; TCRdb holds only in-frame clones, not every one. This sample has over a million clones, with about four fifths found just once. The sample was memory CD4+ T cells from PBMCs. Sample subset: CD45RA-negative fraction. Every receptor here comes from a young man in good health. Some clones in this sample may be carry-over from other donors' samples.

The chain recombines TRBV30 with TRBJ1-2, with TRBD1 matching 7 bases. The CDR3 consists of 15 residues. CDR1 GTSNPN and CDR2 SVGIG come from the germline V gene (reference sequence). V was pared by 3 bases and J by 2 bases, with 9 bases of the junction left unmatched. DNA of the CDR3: TGTGCCTGGAGGGACGTTGGACAGGCGAACTATGGCTACACCTTC. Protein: CAWRDVGQANYGYTF.

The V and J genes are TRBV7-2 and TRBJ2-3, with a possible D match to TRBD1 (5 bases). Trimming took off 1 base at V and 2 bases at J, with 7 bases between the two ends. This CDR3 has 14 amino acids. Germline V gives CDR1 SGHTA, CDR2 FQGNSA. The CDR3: CASSLGTNTDTQYF. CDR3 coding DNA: TGTGCCAGCAGCTTAGGGACAAACACAGATACGCAGTATTTT. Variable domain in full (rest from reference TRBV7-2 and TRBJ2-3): GAGVSQSPSNKVTEKGKDVELRCDPISGHTALYWYRQSLGQGLEFLIYFQGNSAPDKSGLPSDRFSAERTGGSVSTLTIQRTQQEDSAVYLCASSLGTNTDTQYFGPGTRLTVL.

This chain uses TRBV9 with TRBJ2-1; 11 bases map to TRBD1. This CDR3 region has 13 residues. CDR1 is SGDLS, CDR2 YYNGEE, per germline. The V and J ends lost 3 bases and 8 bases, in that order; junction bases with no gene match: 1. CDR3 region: CASSGGQGDEQFF. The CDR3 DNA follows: TGTGCCAGCAGCGGGGGACAGGGGGATGAGCAGTTCTTC.

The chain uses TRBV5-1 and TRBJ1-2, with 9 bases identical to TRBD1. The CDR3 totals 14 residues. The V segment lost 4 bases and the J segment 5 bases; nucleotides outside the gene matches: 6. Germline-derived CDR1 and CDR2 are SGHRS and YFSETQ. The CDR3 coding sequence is TGCGCCAGCAGCACCTCCGGGACAGGGTATGGCTACACCTTC. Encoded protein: CASSTSGTGYGYTF.

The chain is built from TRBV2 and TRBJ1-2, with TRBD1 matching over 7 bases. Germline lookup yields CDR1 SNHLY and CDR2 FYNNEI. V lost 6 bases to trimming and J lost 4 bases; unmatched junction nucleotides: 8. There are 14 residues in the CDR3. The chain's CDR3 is CASRDRESGYGYTF. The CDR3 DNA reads TGTGCCAGCAGAGACAGGGAGTCTGGCTATGGCTACACCTTC.

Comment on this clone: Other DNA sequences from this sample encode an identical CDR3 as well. For the CDR3, the DNA is TGTGCCAGCAGCGTAGCTCAGGGCTCTGGAAACACCATATATTTT. Amino acids: CASSVAQGSGNTIYF. The chain combines TRBV9 with TRBJ1-3; weak D call: TRBD1 (5 bases). The V and J ends lost 0 bases and 0 bases respectively, with 7 bases between them. Germline V gene data show CDR1 as SGDLS and CDR2 as YYNGEE. The CDR3 extends over 15 amino acids.

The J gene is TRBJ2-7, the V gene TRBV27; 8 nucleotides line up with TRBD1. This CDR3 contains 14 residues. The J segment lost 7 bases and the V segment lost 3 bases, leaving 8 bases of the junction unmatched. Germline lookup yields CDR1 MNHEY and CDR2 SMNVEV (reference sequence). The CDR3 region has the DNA TGTGCCAGCAGTTTTCAGGGGGCTGTGCGGGAGCAGTACTTC. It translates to CASSFQGAVREQYF.

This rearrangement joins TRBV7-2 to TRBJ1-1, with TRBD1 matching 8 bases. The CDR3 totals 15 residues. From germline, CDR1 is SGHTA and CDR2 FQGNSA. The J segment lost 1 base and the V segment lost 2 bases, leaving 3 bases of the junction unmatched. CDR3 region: CASSLLGTGNTEAFF. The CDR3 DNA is TGTGCCAGCAGCTTACTGGGGACAGGGAACACTGAAGCTTTCTTT. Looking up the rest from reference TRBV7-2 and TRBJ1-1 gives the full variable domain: GAGVSQSPSNKVTEKGKDVELRCDPISGHTALYWYRQSLGQGLEFLIYFQGNSAPDKSGLPSDRFSAERTGGSVSTLTIQRTQQEDSAVYLCASSLLGTGNTEAFFGQGTRLTVV.

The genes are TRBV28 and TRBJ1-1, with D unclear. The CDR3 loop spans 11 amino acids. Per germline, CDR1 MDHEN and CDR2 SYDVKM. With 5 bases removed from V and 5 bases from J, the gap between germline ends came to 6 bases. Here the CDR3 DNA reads TGTGCCAGCAGTAAAAGAACTGAAGCTTTCTTT. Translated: CASSKRTEAFF.

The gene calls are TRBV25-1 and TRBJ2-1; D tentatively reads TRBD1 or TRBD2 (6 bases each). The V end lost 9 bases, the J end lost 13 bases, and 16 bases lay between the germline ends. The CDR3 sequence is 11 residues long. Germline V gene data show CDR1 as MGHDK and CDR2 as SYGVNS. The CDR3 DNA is TGTGCCAGTGGAGGGGGAGTTGAACAGTTCTTC. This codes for CASGGGVEQFF.

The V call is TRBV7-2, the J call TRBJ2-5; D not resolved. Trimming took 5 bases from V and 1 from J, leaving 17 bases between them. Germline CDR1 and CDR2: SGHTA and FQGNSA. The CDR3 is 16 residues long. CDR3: CASSPSGWRTQETQYF. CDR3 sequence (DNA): TGTGCCAGCAGCCCATCGGGTTGGCGGACCCAAGAGACCCAGTACTTC.

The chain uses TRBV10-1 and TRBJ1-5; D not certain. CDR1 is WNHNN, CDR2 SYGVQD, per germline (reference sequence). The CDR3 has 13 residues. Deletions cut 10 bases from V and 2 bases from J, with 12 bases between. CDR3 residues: CATRNRGNQPQHF. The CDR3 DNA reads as TGCGCCACCAGAAACCGAGGCAATCAGCCCCAGCATTTT.

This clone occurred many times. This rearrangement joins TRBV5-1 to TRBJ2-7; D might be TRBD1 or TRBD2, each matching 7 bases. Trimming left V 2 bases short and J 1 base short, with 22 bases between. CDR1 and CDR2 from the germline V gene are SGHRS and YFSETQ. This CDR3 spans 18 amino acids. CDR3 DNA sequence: TGCGCCAGCAGCTTACAGGTCAGCGGGACAGAGGGTTCCTACGAGCAGTACTTC. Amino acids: CASSLQVSGTEGSYEQYF.

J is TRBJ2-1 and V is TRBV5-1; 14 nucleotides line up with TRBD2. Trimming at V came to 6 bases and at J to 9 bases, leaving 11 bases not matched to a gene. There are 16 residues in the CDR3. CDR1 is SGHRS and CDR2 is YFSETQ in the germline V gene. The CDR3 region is CASTGLAGDPAGEQFF. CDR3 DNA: TGCGCCAGCACGGGACTAGCGGGGGACCCTGCGGGTGAGCAGTTCTTC. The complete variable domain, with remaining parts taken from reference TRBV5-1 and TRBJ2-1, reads KAGVTQTPRYLIKTRGQQVTLSCSPISGHRSVSWYQQTPGQGLQFLFEYFSETQRNKGNFPGRFSGRQFSNSRSEMNVSTLELGDSALYLCASTGLAGDPAGEQFFGPGTRLTVL.

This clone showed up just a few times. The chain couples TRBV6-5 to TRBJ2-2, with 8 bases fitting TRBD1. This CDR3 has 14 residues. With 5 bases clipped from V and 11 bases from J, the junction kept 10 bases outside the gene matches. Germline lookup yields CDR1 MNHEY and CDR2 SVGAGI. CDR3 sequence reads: CASSPSRGRSELFF. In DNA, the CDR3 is TGTGCCAGCAGTCCCTCCAGGGGGCGCTCTGAGCTGTTTTTT.